These 21 T cell receptor beta chains came from one sample sequenced in a study of cytomegalovirus exposure and HLA in healthy donors. Measured with immunoSEQ multiplex PCR; TCRdb has only the in-frame clones, and not every one. The sample has around 34,000 clones, 80% to 95% seen once. Specimen: PBMCs. Receptor source: a man aged 18-30 years in good health and CMV-seronegative.

This rearrangement joins TRBV29-1 to TRBJ2-7; TRBD2 aligns across 7 bases. V lost 3 bases to trimming and J lost 6 bases; unmatched junction nucleotides: 2. The CDR3 runs to 11 residues. Germline assignment: CDR1 SQVTM and CDR2 ANQGSEA. CDR3 protein: CSVDGEGEQYF. CDR3 nucleotide sequence: TGCAGCGTTGACGGGGAGGGCGAGCAGTACTTC.

The chain links TRBV5-1 to TRBJ1-5; tentatively, D is TRBD1 (5 bases). Trimming cost V 4 bases and J 7 bases, with 18 bases left between them. This CDR3 is built from 15 residues. CDR1 is SGHRS and CDR2 is YFSETQ in the germline V gene. The DNA for the CDR3 is TGCGCCAGCAGCCTCTCAGGGAAGGCAGGGCAGCCCCAGCATTTT. Translated: CASSLSGKAGQPQHF. Drawing the rest from reference TRBV5-1 and TRBJ1-5, the complete variable domain is KAGVTQTPRYLIKTRGQQVTLSCSPISGHRSVSWYQQTPGQGLQFLFEYFSETQRNKGNFPGRFSGRQFSNSRSEMNVSTLELGDSALYLCASSLSGKAGQPQHFGDGTRLSIL.

This chain joins TRBV28 and TRBJ2-1; possible D gene TRBD2, 5 bases. Germline assignment: CDR1 MDHEN and CDR2 SYDVKM. The V end lost 5 bases, the J end lost 0 bases, and 8 bases lay between the germline ends. The length of the CDR3 is 14 residues. The CDR3 sequence: CASSRESSYNEQFF. As DNA, the CDR3 is TGTGCCAGCAGTAGGGAGAGCTCCTACAATGAGCAGTTCTTC.

The V gene is TRBV5-4, the J gene TRBJ2-1, with 9 positions matching TRBD2. Trimming removed 6 bases from V and 7 bases from J; junction bases left unmatched: 11. Germline CDR1 SGHNT, CDR2 YYREEE (reference sequence). This CDR3 is built from 15 residues. This CDR3 is CASTNSGSLGNEQFF. The CDR3 DNA is TGTGCCAGCACCAATAGCGGGAGCTTAGGGAATGAGCAGTTCTTC.

The J gene is TRBJ2-3, the V gene TRBV5-1; TRBD1 matches at 7 bases. Germline CDR1 SGHRS, CDR2 YFSETQ. The CDR3 is made up of 15 amino acids. V shed 0 bases and J 4 bases; nucleotides not matched to a gene: 5. The CDR3: CASSLGGGAADTQYF. The CDR3 DNA sequence: TGCGCCAGCAGCTTGGGAGGGGGCGCGGCAGATACGCAGTATTTT.

The chain couples TRBV29-1 to TRBJ2-1, with TRBD2 identical over 7 bases. Germline loops: CDR1 SQVTM, CDR2 ANQGSEA. V was clipped by 7 bases and J by 6 bases; unmatched bases: 6. CDR3 size: 12 residues. The CDR3 spells CSGGRGGNEQFF. For the CDR3, the DNA is TGCAGCGGGGGGAGGGGTGGCAATGAGCAGTTCTTC.

This chain joins TRBV5-1 and TRBJ2-1, with a weak D call TRBD2 (6 bases). V lost 1 base, J lost 10 bases, and 15 bases lay in between. Germline assignment: CDR1 SGHRS and CDR2 YFSETQ. CDR3 size: 14 residues. This CDR3 is CASSLNAVREEQFF. The CDR3 nucleotides read TGCGCCAGCAGCTTGAATGCGGTCCGGGAGGAGCAGTTCTTC.

This chain uses TRBV29-1 with TRBJ1-2; TRBD1 is a possible D gene (5 bases). The CDR3 is 15 amino acids. The germline V gene has CDR1 SQVTM and CDR2 ANQGSEA. Trimming took off 4 bases at V and 3 bases at J, with 18 bases between the two ends. CDR3 loop: CSVVIWGSTYYGYTF. The DNA of the CDR3 is TGCAGCGTTGTAATTTGGGGCTCCACCTACTATGGCTACACCTTC.

This clone occurred once. The V call is TRBV6-1, the J call TRBJ2-1; TRBD2 matches at 13 bases. The CDR3 runs to 13 residues. Germline CDR1 and CDR2: MNHNS and SASEGT. V lost 8 bases, J lost 7 bases, and 2 bases stayed unmatched. In DNA, the CDR3 is TGTGCCAGCCGGACTAGCGGGGGTAATGAGCAGTTCTTC. Translation gives CASRTSGGNEQFF.

This rearrangement joins TRBV7-8 to TRBJ1-6; D not certain. The germline V gene encodes CDR1 SGHVS and CDR2 FQNEAQ. The V end lost 0 bases, the J end lost 0 bases, and 12 bases lay between the germline ends. This CDR3 has 18 amino acids. The CDR3 nucleotides read TGTGCCAGCAGCTTAGCGAGGCCGGCGAGCTCCTATAATTCACCCCTCCACTTT. Translating gives CASSLARPASSYNSPLHF.

The chain couples TRBV7-9 to TRBJ2-1; 9 bases fit TRBD2. The V gene's germline CDR1 is SEHNR and CDR2 FQNEAQ (reference sequence). This CDR3 has 15 residues. Trimming removed 1 base from V and 9 bases from J; junction bases left unmatched: 7. The CDR3 sequence: CASSLGGGRAVEQFF. CDR3 DNA: TGTGCCAGCAGCTTAGGAGGCGGGAGGGCCGTTGAGCAGTTCTTC.

CDR3 residues: CASSPAGWNSGNTIYF. The CDR3, as DNA: TGTGCCAGCAGCCCGGCAGGGTGGAACTCTGGAAACACCATATATTTT. The chain couples TRBV7-2 to TRBJ1-3; D is perhaps TRBD1 (5 bases). The CDR3 spans 16 residues. The germline V and J ends were trimmed by 5 bases and 0 bases, with 14 bases remaining between them. The germline V gene encodes CDR1 SGHTA and CDR2 FQGNSA.

V usage is TRBV2 and J usage is TRBJ1-5, with TRBD1 matching over 7 bases. This CDR3 has 13 amino acids. After removal of 7 bases from V and 3 bases from J, the junction contained 3 bases not matched to a gene. CDR1 and CDR2 (germline): SNHLY, FYNNEI. CDR3 coding DNA: TGTGCCAGCAAAGGACAGGCCAATCAGCCCCAGCATTTT. It codes for CASKGQANQPQHF.

This clone was recorded only once. The genes are TRBV2 and TRBJ1-5; D is perhaps TRBD1 (5 bases). The germline V gene has CDR1 SNHLY and CDR2 FYNNEI. The CDR3 is 15 amino acids. Trimming cost V 4 bases and J 5 bases, with 15 bases left between them. The DNA of the CDR3 is TGTGCCAGCAGTGGGGTCAGGGAGGGAGATCAGCCCCAGCATTTT. This encodes CASSGVREGDQPQHF. The variable domain in full, with the rest retrieved from reference TRBV2 and TRBJ1-5, is EPEVTQTPSHQVTQMGQEVILRCVPISNHLYFYWYRQILGQKVEFLVSFYNNEISEKSEIFDDQFSVERPDGSNFTLKIRSTKLEDSAMYFCASSGVREGDQPQHFGDGTRLSIL.

This clone was observed a few times. The chain's CDR3 is CASSAGAGGKETQYF. CDR3 nucleotides: TGCGCCAGCAGTGCCGGGGCGGGGGGAAAAGAGACCCAGTACTTC. V usage is TRBV10-2 and J usage is TRBJ2-5, with 8 bases fitting TRBD2. CDR1 and CDR2 from the germline V gene are WSHSY and SAAADI. This CDR3 is built from 15 residues. The junction had 7 bases not matched to a gene; V was cut back by 4 bases and J by 3 bases.

The V call is TRBV9, the J call TRBJ1-5, with D possibly TRBD1 on 6 matching bases. This CDR3 contains 14 residues. The V gene lost 2 bases and the J gene lost 6 bases, with 12 bases spanning the gap. Germline values: CDR1 SGDLS, CDR2 YYNGEE. Written as DNA, the CDR3 is TGTGCCAGCAGCGTTACAGGGAACCCTCAGCCCCAGCATTTT. Encoded protein: CASSVTGNPQPQHF.

This clone was counted a single time. V gene TRBV4-1 combines with J gene TRBJ1-5, with D possibly TRBD1 on 5 matching bases. The CDR3 extends over 15 amino acids. From germline, CDR1 is MGHRA and CDR2 YSYEKL. V was pared by 0 bases and J by 4 bases, with 10 bases between. The CDR3 DNA is TGCGCCAGCAGCCAAGATATGGGGGGAAATCAGCCCCAGCATTTT. Translation gives CASSQDMGGNQPQHF.

The genes are TRBV11-3 and TRBJ1-6; tentative D call: TRBD1 (5 bases). The germline V gene encodes CDR1 SGHNT and CDR2 YENEEA. This CDR3 spans 17 amino acids. Trimming took 5 bases from V and 8 from J, leaving 22 bases between them. CDR3 sequence (DNA): TGTGCCAGCAGCCCTGGCAGGCCGACCGGGGGATATTCACCCCTCCACTTT. Encoded protein: CASSPGRPTGGYSPLHF.

The CDR3 region has the DNA TGCAGCGTTGTAGGGACAGGGGGGCGGTGGAGGGACGAGCAGTACTTC. Translation: CSVVGTGGRWRDEQYF. The rearrangement joins TRBV29-1 to TRBJ2-7; TRBD1 aligns across 11 bases. The germline CDR1 and CDR2 sequences are SQVTM and ANQGSEA. V shed 4 bases and J 5 bases; nucleotides not matched to a gene: 13. This CDR3 spans 16 amino acids.

V and J are TRBV11-3 and TRBJ2-2, with 7 bases fitting TRBD1. With 5 bases clipped from V and 4 bases from J, the junction kept 7 bases outside the gene matches. The CDR3 extends over 15 amino acids. CDR1 is SGHNT and CDR2 is YENEEA in the germline V gene. The CDR3 is CASSRTTGSTGELFF. DNA of the CDR3: TGTGCCAGCAGCCGGACGACAGGGAGCACCGGGGAGCTGTTTTTT.

The chain has TRBV6-5 and TRBJ2-1, with 8 bases fitting TRBD2. From germline, CDR1 is MNHEY and CDR2 SVGAGI. The CDR3 is 15 residues long. V gave up 2 bases and J gave up 8 bases; unmatched junction bases: 8. For the CDR3, the DNA is TGTGCCAGCAGTTACGACGGGAGGGAATGGTATGAGCAGTTCTTC. This sequence encodes CASSYDGREWYEQFF.